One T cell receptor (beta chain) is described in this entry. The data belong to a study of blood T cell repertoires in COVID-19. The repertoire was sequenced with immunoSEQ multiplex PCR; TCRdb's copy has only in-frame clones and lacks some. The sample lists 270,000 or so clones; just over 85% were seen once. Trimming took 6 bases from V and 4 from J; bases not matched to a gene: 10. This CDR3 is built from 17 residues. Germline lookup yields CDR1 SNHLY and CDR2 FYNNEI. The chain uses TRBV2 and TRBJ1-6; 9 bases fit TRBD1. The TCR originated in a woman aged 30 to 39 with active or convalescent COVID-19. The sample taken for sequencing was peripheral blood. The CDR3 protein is CASRARQGDRYNSPLHF. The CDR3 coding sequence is TGTGCCAGCAGGGCCAGACAGGGGGATCGGTATAATTCACCCCTCCACTTT.